This T cell receptor beta chain was sequenced during a study of CD8+ T cells in alopecia areata (dated by TCRdb to 2016 to 2019). About the investigation overall: The treated patients, all with moderate-to-severe alopecia areata, were enrolled in an open-label pilot trial of oral tofacitinib given at 5 to 10 mg twice daily. Biopsies were taken from tofacitinib-treated patients at baseline and at 4 and 24 weeks of treatment, and a later scalp biopsy was taken in several of the tofacitinib-treated patients. RNA was obtained with the PAXgene miRNA kit for fixed scalp, the miRNeasy kit for PBMCs, and the RNeasy kit for mouse skin. Scalp tissue and sorted CD4+ and CD8+ peripheral blood T cells from patchy and totalis/universalis alopecia areata patients and from healthy controls were covered by human TCRbeta sequencing. To study T cell clonal expansion in alopecia areata, the researchers applied high-throughput TCRbeta sequencing to both the C3H/HeJ mouse model and human patients. Clonality in the scalp was compared among normal scalp (n=4), patchy alopecia areata scalp (n=8), and alopecia totalis/universalis scalp (n=8). TCRbeta CDR3 regions were amplified by immunoSEQ multiplex PCR with 35 Vbeta forward and 13 Jbeta reverse primers. Tofacitinib was administered for 6 to 18 months, and 6 months of follow-up off drug were then conducted to assess delayed response and recurrence. Broad study findings and their caveats: Unlike mouse skin, which is dominated by gammadelta T cells, normal human skin has resident alphabeta T cells that are also sequenced, and this complicates analysis of the scalp TCR repertoire. Higher clonality and more expanded CD8+ clones were observed in lesional scalp than in normal scalp, particularly in alopecia totalis/universalis, a finding suggestive of antigenic drive. Shared TCR sequences between patients were less evident than in mice, which may be partly attributable to HLA diversity in the patient population.

The library was generated by the immunoSEQ multiplex PCR assay. RNA was extracted from all samples and reverse transcribed into cDNA as template for TCR sequencing. First-strand cDNA was synthesized with SuperScript III using a 2:1 mix of oligo-dT and random hexamers. A synthetic immune receptor repertoire was used to assess amplification bias, and residual bias was removed computationally. The authors processed their data as follows. After raw reads were preprocessed to remove errors, the CDR3 was defined following IMGT conventions as running from the conserved cysteine to phenylalanine. Clonality was calculated as 1 minus Shannon entropy normalized by log2 of the number of productive unique TCRs. CD4 or CD8 identity of scalp clones was inferred by cross-referencing scalp TCRbeta sequences with sorted blood CD4 and CD8 repertoires. In its TCRdb copy, this immuneACCESS table keeps in-frame sequences only and misses some clones. Where compared with another copy, unresolved V genes explain less than half of these, and the others have no known cause. V and J calls and clone size follow that table, whereas D and trimming were derived from the DNA. The sample profile shows 110,000 to 150,000 clones; around 50% of them were found once. The top ten clonotypes cover 5% to 7.5% of the sample.

What this sample's time point label stands for: baseline before oral tofacitinib. From alopecia areata patients, peripheral blood was collected along with lesional scalp punch biopsies. After PBMCs were isolated by density centrifugation and stained for CD3, CD4 and CD8, a FACSAria was used to sort CD4+ and CD8+ T cells. The trim is 4 bases for V and 0 bases for J, with a gap of 9 bases between the germline ends. Looking up the germline V gene yields CDR1 SQVTM and CDR2 ANQGSEA. The CDR3 starts with the cysteine, ends with the phenylalanine, and has 13 residues. Kept here is only the CDR3 DNA, which spans 39 bases and is read in frame from base 1. Details on this clone: The specificity of this receptor is unknown. The record has no base qualities; no much larger clone is one base away.

The rearranged segments are TRBV29-1 and TRBJ1-1, with the D gene too uncertain to name. The TCR originated in a human donor with alopecia areata. The sequenced sample was CD4+ T cells sorted from blood, obtained at week 0. DNA sequence: TGCAGCGTTGGACTCTTAATGAACACTGAAGCTTTCTTT. This codes for CSVGLLMNTEAFF.